The source of this T cell receptor (beta chain) is a study of blood T cell repertoires in COVID-19. For the study at large: Sample material is recorded as cDNA or gDNA derived from T cells, B-cell-depleted T cells, or PBMCs.

In the source study's methods: Amplification of reference gene primers was used by the study to estimate nucleated cell counts. Clones were read by immunoSEQ multiplex PCR, and TCRdb kept only the in-frame ones, dropping some. That table furnishes V, J and clone size, whereas the DNA furnished D and trimming. The data show 90,000 or so clones, with about 85% seen just once and roughly 25% held by the top ten. Germline V gives CDR1 SNHLY, CDR2 FYNNEI. The length of the CDR3 is 15 residues. V lost 5 bases to trimming and J lost 4 bases; unmatched junction nucleotides: 5. This rearrangement joins TRBV2 to TRBJ2-6; 7 bases line up with TRBD1. This sequence was found in a man older than 75 with active or convalescent COVID-19. Sequenced sample: peripheral blood. CDR3 sequence (DNA): TGTGCCAGCAGTATCGACAGGGCCGGGGCCAACGTCCTGACTTTC. This encodes CASSIDRAGANVLTF.